This T cell receptor beta chain was recorded in a study of blood T cells in healthy people across ages. CDR3 size: 15 residues. Per the germline V gene, CDR1 is SGHDN and CDR2 is FVKESK. V lost 5 bases to trimming and J lost 6 bases; unmatched junction nucleotides: 8. This clonotype was seen a handful of times. The antigen remains unidentified. General observations from the study: Age advanced and TCR beta diversity per million T cells fell, roughly linearly.

The use of a sample-barcoded 5' primer and a J-beta primer mix characterized a second PCR of about 6 to 11 cycles. Every cDNA molecule carried a tag from a template-switch adaptor bearing 12 random nucleotides. TCRdb re-derived calls from the 5' RACE reads in MiXCR, one entry per CDR3 protein. The sample gives over a million distinct CDR3 sequences, 20% to 25% of which show up once; approximately 0.79% is in the top ten. This sample was shared with a second study, whose subject was T cells of mothers and their children. That paper notes: Nine systemically healthy Caucasian donors: three mothers, six children. Sequencing returned over 10 million TCR beta CDR3 reads per mother and approximately 3 million per child.

The clonotype comes from a girl aged 2-10 years in good health. V is TRBV14 and J is TRBJ2-7; 12 bases align to TRBD1. Input material: blood. The CDR3 loop reads CASSGPGTGGVEQYF. DNA for the CDR3: TGTGCCAGCAGCGGCCCCGGGACAGGGGGCGTCGAGCAGTACTTC.